This TCR beta chain was profiled in a study of blood T cell repertoires in COVID-19. The V gene's germline CDR1 is MNHEY and CDR2 SMNVEV (reference sequence). Trimming removed 6 bases from V and 2 bases from J, with 12 bases in between. The CDR3 runs 14 residues. Profiled with immunoSEQ multiplex PCR; TCRdb holds only in-frame clones, not every one. The table shows a few hundred thousand clones, with 83% occurring only once. The chain couples TRBV27 to TRBJ2-3, with D maybe TRBD1 (5 bases). Material for sequencing was PBMCs or T cells enriched from blood (not recorded which). The sequence derives from a woman between 45 and 60 years old who had recovered from COVID-19. CDR3 loop: CASRSGWDTDTQYF. CDR3 bases: TGTGCCAGCAGATCAGGGTGGGACACAGATACGCAGTATTTT.